The 3 T cell receptor beta chains given below trace back to one sample, sequenced in a study of T cells in Graves' hyperthyroidism and ophthalmopathy. Researchers took RNA transcripts and amplified the TCR beta CDR3 regions from them. Carried out on the TCR CDR3, a first-round RT-PCR used the HTBI primer set. TCRdb ran MiXCR on the multiplex PCR reads and lists one entry per CDR3 protein. The profile shows about 300,000 distinct CDR3 sequences, roughly a fifth of them singletons. Sequencing was carried out using blood. The receptors stem from a man aged 50-60 years with Graves' ophthalmopathy.

A few counts support this clonotype. The gene calls are TRBV24-1 and TRBJ2-2; no reliable D call. CDR3 length equals 13 residues. The germline V gene encodes CDR1 KGHDR and CDR2 SFDVKD. Trimming removed 2 bases from V and 7 bases from J, with 7 bases in between. CDR3 sequence (DNA): TGTGCCACCAGTGATTATCCCCTCGGGGAGCTGTTTTTT. Its translation: CATSDYPLGELFF.

In its sample, this clonotype was seen many times. The V gene is TRBV2, the J gene TRBJ2-3, with 8 nucleotides matching TRBD2. CDR3 size: 16 residues. Looked up from germline, CDR1 is SNHLY and CDR2 is FYNNEI. The V and J ends lost 0 bases and 5 bases, in that order; junction bases with no gene match: 7. The CDR3 region is CASSEAGLAGVDTQYF. CDR3 sequence (DNA): TGTGCCAGCAGTGAAGCTGGACTAGCAGGGGTAGATACGCAGTATTTT.

This clonotype appeared a few times. The genes are TRBV5-1 and TRBJ1-6; maybe TRBD1 (6 bases). Trimming stripped 2 bases from V and 12 bases from J, with 15 bases between. The CDR3 is 14 amino acids. In germline, CDR1 is SGHRS, CDR2 YFSETQ. The CDR3 sequence is CASSFEEGVRPLHF. CDR3 DNA: TGCGCCAGCAGCTTTGAAGAGGGGGTAAGACCCCTCCACTTT.